This T cell receptor (beta chain) came from a study of blood T cell repertoires in COVID-19. Original processing methods: Amplification with reference gene primers provided the estimates of nucleated cell counts. Method: immunoSEQ multiplex PCR; TCRdb's copy keeps in-frame clones and lacks some. The V and J calls and clone size are taken from that table; D and trimming were inferred from the DNA. This sample yields about 220,000 clones, of which 83% are seen a single time; 3.6% belongs to the top ten. Study members were between about 18 and 95 years old and lived in over 20 US regions. Participants in the exposed group had met a COVID-19 case in the 2 weeks before joining the study. Sequencing used PBMCs or T cells enriched from blood (not recorded which). This clonotype was sampled from a woman aged 40 to 49 who had been exposed to COVID-19.

The CDR3 sequence is CASSYGGRAFF. The CDR3 DNA follows: TGTGCCAGCAGTTACGGGGGGAGGGCTTTCTTT. The genes are TRBV6-5 and TRBJ1-1; D possibly corresponds to TRBD1 (5 bases). The germline V gene has CDR1 MNHEY and CDR2 SVGAGI. V gave up 2 bases and J gave up 11 bases, with 9 bases separating them. This CDR3 contains 11 residues.